These 2 T cell receptor beta chains were all obtained from the same sample, sequenced in a study of CD8 T cells in ankylosing spondylitis (dated by TCRdb to the late 2010s). The library was built by means of 5' RACE. For sequencing, an Illumina HiSeq 2500 was employed. The raw public data were reprocessed by TCRdb itself: fastp quality trimming at Q25, MiXCR clonotype calling, in-frame beta chains only. Each CDR3 protein gets just one entry, which takes the most common genes and DNA from the rows behind it. This sample has 350,000 or so distinct CDR3 sequences in its table, and about 15% of those were observed once. The ten largest clonotypes hold 1.1% of the sample. Sequencing was performed on blood, either unsorted or a sorted T cell fraction (not recorded which). These receptors all come from a male donor with ankylosing spondylitis or in good health (not recorded which).

This clonotype was counted at least ten times. The V gene is TRBV20-1, the J gene TRBJ2-3; either TRBD1 or TRBD2 may fit D (5 bases each). This CDR3 is 11 amino acids long. CDR1 is DFQATT, CDR2 SNEGSKA, per germline (reference sequence). V lost 5 bases to trimming and J lost 6 bases, with 9 bases between them. The CDR3 region has the DNA TGCAGTGCTCCGTGGGGGGATACGCAGTATTTT. This encodes CSAPWGDTQYF.

V and J are TRBV5-6 and TRBJ1-6, with unresolved D. The germline V and J ends were trimmed by 3 bases and 13 bases, with 17 bases remaining between them. Germline V CDR1 and CDR2: SGHDT, YYEEEE. The CDR3 loop spans 14 amino acids. DNA of the CDR3: TGTGCCAGCAGCTCAGGACGGGTTGGAGATCCCCTCCACTTT. Its translation: CASSSGRVGDPLHF. Full variable domain (rest looked up from reference TRBV5-6 and TRBJ1-6): DAGVTQSPTHLIKTRGQQVTLRCSPKSGHDTVSWYQQALGQGPQFIFQYYEEEERQRGNFPDRFSGHQFPNYSSELNVNALLLGDSALYLCASSSGRVGDPLHFGNGTRLTVT.